This entry describes one T cell receptor beta chain. Its antigen remains unidentified. The sample is drawn from a study of OX40 agonist ivuxolimab in advanced cancers. Broader study findings: Expanded clones tended on average to be more numerous among CD8+ T cells than CD4+. In a subset of nonresponders, normalized T-cell clonal expansion was also low.

Baseline, cycle 4 day 1, and cycle 7 day 1 were the blood sampling points. Germline V gives CDR1 ENHRY, CDR2 SYGVKD. The CDR3 spans 12 residues. Trimming took 7 bases from V and 6 from J, leaving 13 bases between them. Repertoires were generated with immunoSEQ multiplex PCR, while TCRdb's copy carries only in-frame clones and drops some. Found here are about 49,000 clones, roughly 94% of them singletons; the top ten hold approximately 10%. This TCR was sampled from an adult with an advanced solid tumor such as melanoma, head and neck, liver or kidney cancer. Sequenced here: CD4+ or CD8+ T cells sorted from blood, sampled in a trial of the OX40 agonist ivuxolimab. J is TRBJ2-7 and V is TRBV10-3; possibly TRBD2 for D (6 bases). As DNA, the CDR3 is TGTGCCATCACCGTGGGGGGTGGCGAGCAGTACTTC. Its protein is CAITVGGGEQYF.